The sequence of this T cell receptor (beta chain) was determined in a study of T cell responses to AZD1222 COVID-19 vaccine. Study-level points and caveats: The donors showed a predominance of white British ancestry and of females, with possible underestimation of clonal diversity.

Assay used: immunoSEQ multiplex PCR; TCRdb lists only in-frame clones, some missing. The sample has 110,000 to 150,000 clones, roughly nine tenths seen once. This CDR3 comprises 12 residues. Trimming removed 2 bases from V and 7 bases from J, with 9 bases in between. Germline CDR1 is LGHDT and CDR2 is YNNKEL (reference sequence). Comment on this clone: The antigen is unknown.

The source was peripheral blood, collected on day 0 of AZD1222 vaccination. J is TRBJ2-7 and V is TRBV3-1 (or the pseudogene TRBV3-2); possibly TRBD1 for D (5 bases). The clonotype comes from an adult in good health. The CDR3 loop is CASSQIRGEQYF. CDR3 in DNA: TGTGCCAGCAGCCAAATAAGGGGAGAGCAGTACTTC.